Sequencing of this T cell receptor (beta chain) was carried out in a study of liver allograft versus peripheral blood T cells. Study-level background: Comparisons were made between T cell receptor repertoires found in transplanted livers and those circulating in recipients' peripheral blood. Findings and limits, study-wide: T cell receptor repertoires inside liver allografts reportedly differed from those in peripheral blood.

TCRdb re-analysed the reads in MiXCR, keeping a single row per CDR3 protein. This table has about 5,200 distinct CDR3 sequences, about a sixth appearing once. Trimming took off 3 bases at V and 1 base at J, with 13 bases between the two ends. CDR1 is MNHEY, CDR2 SMNVEV, per germline (reference sequence). The CDR3 has 15 residues. This clonotype was seen many times. The antigen remains undetermined. The J gene is TRBJ2-7, the V gene TRBV27, with a weak D call TRBD2 (6 bases). This TCR derives from a human patient who had a liver transplant. The T cells may partly be graft donor cells. CDR3 bases: TGTGCCAGCAGTTTTTCGGGGGTCGGATCCTACGAGCAGTACTTC. Translation gives CASSFSGVGSYEQYF.